Following are 26 T cell receptor beta chains from one sample sequenced in a study of blood T cell repertoires in COVID-19. The repertoire was sequenced with immunoSEQ multiplex PCR; TCRdb's copy has only in-frame clones and lacks some. The repertoire holds 130,000 to 150,000 clones, 88% seen once, with less than 2% in the top ten. The sample consisted of peripheral blood. The receptors stem from a woman aged 45-65 years with acute or convalescent COVID-19.

V usage is TRBV5-1 and J usage is TRBJ1-1; D remains ambiguous. The CDR3 covers 14 residues. V lost 0 bases and J lost 0, with 6 bases in between. Germline V CDR1 and CDR2: SGHRS, YFSETQ. The CDR3 here is CASSLERMNTEAFF. CDR3 nucleotide sequence: TGCGCCAGCAGCTTGGAGCGGATGAACACTGAAGCTTTCTTT.

This rearrangement joins TRBV27 to TRBJ1-2, with TRBD1 matching 8 bases. Trimming at V came to 5 bases and at J to 8 bases, leaving 4 bases not matched to a gene. The CDR3 extends over 12 amino acids. Germline-derived CDR1 and CDR2 are MNHEY and SMNVEV (reference sequence). The CDR3 sequence: CASSTQGGGYTF. For the CDR3, the DNA is TGTGCCAGCAGTACACAGGGGGGAGGCTACACCTTC.

The chain uses TRBV5-1 and TRBJ2-1, with 14 bases fitting TRBD2. Germline CDR1 is SGHRS and CDR2 is YFSETQ. Trimming removed 4 bases from V and 3 bases from J; junction bases left unmatched: 6. This CDR3 has 17 residues. CDR3 sequence reads: CASSLTSGRADYNEQFF. CDR3 nucleotides: TGCGCCAGCAGCCTGACTAGCGGGAGGGCCGACTACAATGAGCAGTTCTTC. The whole variable domain, filled in from reference TRBV5-1 and TRBJ2-1, reads KAGVTQTPRYLIKTRGQQVTLSCSPISGHRSVSWYQQTPGQGLQFLFEYFSETQRNKGNFPGRFSGRQFSNSRSEMNVSTLELGDSALYLCASSLTSGRADYNEQFFGPGTRLTVL.

The chain combines TRBV5-1 with TRBJ1-2; 7 bases align to TRBD1. J gave up 8 bases and V 5 bases, and 0 bases lay outside the gene matches. This CDR3 is 10 amino acids long. Germline V CDR1 and CDR2: SGHRS, YFSETQ. CDR3: CASRGGGYTF. The CDR3 DNA follows: TGCGCCAGCAGAGGGGGCGGCTACACCTTC.

CDR3 residues: CATSSPRSGGEPLQFF. Written as DNA, the CDR3 is TGTGCCACCAGCTCGCCGCGGAGCGGGGGGGAGCCTTTGCAGTTCTTC. The V gene is TRBV15, the J gene TRBJ2-1; 10 bases agree with TRBD2. From germline, CDR1 is LNHNV and CDR2 YYDKDF (reference sequence). Trimming cost V 5 bases and J 12 bases; bases outside gene matches: 16. The CDR3 is made up of 16 amino acids.

The chain links TRBV6-5 to TRBJ2-3; 7 bases are shared with TRBD2. V shed 4 bases, J shed 4 bases, and the junction held 8 bases outside the gene matches. The CDR3 is made up of 15 amino acids. Per the germline V gene, CDR1 is MNHEY and CDR2 is SVGAGI. Here the CDR3 reads CASSFQTSRSDTQYF. CDR3 in DNA: TGTGCCAGCAGTTTCCAGACTAGCCGGTCAGATACGCAGTATTTT.

The V gene is TRBV7-2, the J gene TRBJ1-2; D remains unclear. The CDR3 sequence is 17 residues long. The V and J ends lost 2 bases and 5 bases respectively, with 21 bases between them. Germline CDR1 and CDR2: SGHTA and FQGNSA. CDR3 nucleotides: TGTGCCAGCAGCTTAACCCCATATCCGTCAGGCCATTATGGCTACACCTTC. It yields the protein CASSLTPYPSGHYGYTF.

The CDR3 here is CASSLEATGANVLTF. In nucleotides, the CDR3 is TGCGCCAGCAGCTTGGAAGCCACTGGGGCCAACGTCCTGACTTTC. The gene calls are TRBV5-1 and TRBJ2-6, with no clear D. The V gene's germline CDR1 is SGHRS and CDR2 YFSETQ. CDR3 length: 15 residues. V lost 0 bases to trimming and J lost 2 bases, with 6 bases between them.

This chain connects TRBV3-1 (or the pseudogene TRBV3-2) to TRBJ1-1; D is perhaps TRBD1 (6 bases). Germline V gene lookup returns CDR1 LGHDT and CDR2 YNNKEL (reference sequence). V was pared by 2 bases and J by 8 bases, with 12 bases between. CDR3 length: 13 residues. The CDR3 loop reads CASSQSTGPEAFF. In DNA, the CDR3 is TGTGCCAGCAGCCAAAGCACAGGGCCAGAAGCTTTCTTT.

The V call is TRBV12-3 or TRBV12-4, the J call TRBJ2-1; D gene ambiguous. Trimming removed 3 bases at V and 3 bases at J, with 6 bases between. There are 13 residues in the CDR3. The CDR3 region is CASSLPNYNEQFF. CDR3 DNA sequence: TGTGCCAGCAGTTTGCCTAACTACAATGAGCAGTTCTTC.

The chain joins TRBV29-1 to TRBJ1-1; TRBD1 aligns across 7 bases. Germline trimming cut 6 bases from V and 11 bases from J; bases unmatched to any gene: 9. Germline V gene sequence: CDR1 SQVTM, CDR2 ANQGSEA. This CDR3 has 11 residues. This CDR3 reads CSVQNTGDAFF. Here the CDR3 DNA reads TGCAGCGTCCAGAACACAGGGGACGCTTTCTTT.

In the case of this clone: A read error may produce the germline difference seen at one junction end. The V call is TRBV6-6, the J call TRBJ1-2; the D is unclear. Germline V gives CDR1 MNHNY, CDR2 SVGAGI (reference sequence). The CDR3 runs to 12 residues. The CDR3 region is CASSPATDVSSF. CDR3 in DNA: TGTGCCAGCAGTCCCGCCACAGATGTATCGAGCTTC.

The chain carries TRBV2 and TRBJ2-2, with D maybe TRBD1 (6 bases). CDR1 SNHLY and CDR2 FYNNEI come from the germline V gene. V lost 0 bases and J 4 bases, leaving 6 bases between the germline ends. CDR3 length equals 14 residues. CDR3 loop: CASSEAGGTGELFF. DNA of the CDR3: TGTGCCAGCAGTGAAGCAGGGGGCACCGGGGAGCTGTTTTTT.

The rearrangement links TRBV27 to TRBJ1-6; D unclear. The CDR3 spans 15 residues. The ends were cut back, 3 bases at V and 7 bases at J, with 13 bases in the middle. Germline V gene data show CDR1 as MNHEY and CDR2 as SMNVEV (reference sequence). The CDR3 DNA reads TGTGCCAGCAGTTTTCAGCAGGCGTTGAATTCACCCCTCCACTTT. Protein product: CASSFQQALNSPLHF.

A single count supports this clone. The chain couples TRBV3-1 (or the pseudogene TRBV3-2) to TRBJ1-2; 7 bases align to TRBD1. The CDR3 has 14 residues. J gave up 5 bases and V 8 bases, and 11 bases lay outside the gene matches. Germline V CDR1 and CDR2: LGHDT, YNNKEL (reference sequence). CDR3 DNA: TGTGCCAGCGCAAGGCAGGGGACAGCTTATGGCTACACCTTC. Protein sequence: CASARQGTAYGYTF.

The gene calls are TRBV10-1 and TRBJ2-1; D gene uncertain. CDR3 size: 17 residues. V lost 4 bases and J lost 0, with 16 bases in between. Germline V CDR1 and CDR2: WNHNN, SYGVQD (reference sequence). The CDR3 here is CASSVITHWSSYNEQFF. In nucleotides, the CDR3 is TGCGCCAGCAGTGTAATCACCCACTGGAGCTCCTACAATGAGCAGTTCTTC.

J is TRBJ2-1 and V is TRBV5-6, with D hard to call. Germline V gene lookup returns CDR1 SGHDT and CDR2 YYEEEE. V was cut by 0 bases and J by 0 bases, with 13 bases left in between. The CDR3 covers 17 residues. CDR3 loop: CASSLGPRMTSYNEQFF. The CDR3 DNA is TGTGCCAGCAGCTTGGGACCGAGGATGACCTCCTACAATGAGCAGTTCTTC.

The V gene is TRBV28, the J gene TRBJ1-5; D not certain. The CDR3 runs 14 residues. Germline CDR1 is MDHEN and CDR2 is SYDVKM. The V end lost 6 bases, the J end lost 0 bases, and 9 bases lay between the germline ends. CDR3 DNA: TGTGCCAGCAGCTTCGGGGTTAGCAATCAGCCCCAGCATTTT. Translating it yields CASSFGVSNQPQHF. The full variable domain, rest sourced from reference TRBV28 and TRBJ1-5, is DVKVTQSSRYLVKRTGEKVFLECVQDMDHENMFWYRQDPGLGLRLIYFSYDVKMKEKGDIPEGYSVSREKKERFSLILESASTNQTSMYLCASSFGVSNQPQHFGDGTRLSIL.

The chain has TRBV6-5 and TRBJ1-1; no firm D call. The germline V gene encodes CDR1 MNHEY and CDR2 SVGAGI. There are 15 residues in the CDR3. The V gene lost 5 bases and the J gene lost 4 bases, with 17 bases spanning the gap. DNA for the CDR3: TGTGCCAGCAGTCCATTGCAGACCCGGGGCACTGAAGCTTTCTTT. Its protein is CASSPLQTRGTEAFF.

The chain joins TRBV7-9 to TRBJ2-1; TRBD2 matches at 12 bases. J gave up 8 bases and V 5 bases, and 10 bases lay outside the gene matches. The CDR3 runs 16 residues. Germline lookup yields CDR1 SEHNR and CDR2 FQNEAQ (reference sequence). CDR3 sequence (DNA): TGTGCCAGCAGCGCTCCCCTAGCGGGGGGGCCCCATGAGCAGTTCTTC. It translates to CASSAPLAGGPHEQFF.

This clone was seen a single time. J is TRBJ2-1 and V is TRBV19; 10 nucleotides match TRBD2. V gave up 5 bases and J gave up 6 bases; unmatched junction bases: 16. This CDR3 comprises 18 residues. In germline, CDR1 is LNHDA, CDR2 SQIVND (reference sequence). The CDR3 region has the DNA TGTGCCAGTAGTCCCCTCGGGTGGTCTAGCGGGAGCGGCAATGAGCAGTTCTTC. It codes for CASSPLGWSSGSGNEQFF.

This chain connects TRBV6-5 to TRBJ2-5; perhaps TRBD1 as D (6 bases). The germline CDR1 and CDR2 sequences are MNHEY and SVGAGI. The CDR3 extends over 15 amino acids. V was clipped by 7 bases and J by 1 base, with 16 bases between them. CDR3 bases: TGTGCCAGCAATCGAGTCGGGACACTCCAAGAGACCCAGTACTTC. It is translated as CASNRVGTLQETQYF.

The V call is TRBV7-9, the J call TRBJ2-3; tentative D call: TRBD1 (5 bases). Trimming stripped 1 base from V and 3 bases from J, with 8 bases between. CDR3 length equals 14 residues. The germline V gene encodes CDR1 SEHNR and CDR2 FQNEAQ (reference sequence). The CDR3 protein is CASSLDPGTDTQYF. CDR3 sequence (DNA): TGTGCCAGCAGCTTAGATCCAGGGACAGATACGCAGTATTTT.

The V gene is TRBV4-2, the J gene TRBJ2-4; D uncertain. Trimming took off 0 bases at V and 11 bases at J, with 8 bases between the two ends. Looked up from germline, CDR1 is LGHNA and CDR2 is YNFKEQ. The CDR3 length is 12 residues. The CDR3 loop reads CASSQDFLVQYF. CDR3 sequence (DNA): TGTGCCAGCAGCCAAGATTTCCTAGTTCAGTACTTC.

The chain employs TRBV4-2 and TRBJ2-2; the D gene is possibly TRBD2 (7 bases). The CDR3 spans 17 residues. Germline CDR1 reads LGHNA; CDR2 reads YNFKEQ. V was clipped by 0 bases and J by 8 bases, with 19 bases between them. The DNA for the CDR3 is TGTGCCAGCAGCCAAGAACGAGGGGGGGAAACATTTGGGGAGCTGTTTTTT. Amino acids: CASSQERGGETFGELFF.

The J gene is TRBJ2-7, the V gene TRBV14; 8 bases align to TRBD1. The CDR3 covers 18 residues. The V gene end was trimmed by 1 base and the J gene end by 3 bases; junction bases not matched to a gene: 14. Germline CDR1 is SGHDN and CDR2 is FVKESK. DNA for the CDR3: TGTGCCAGCAGCCAAGTTGGGAGGACAGGGCTCTTGATCTACGAGCAGTACTTC. Protein: CASSQVGRTGLLIYEQYF.